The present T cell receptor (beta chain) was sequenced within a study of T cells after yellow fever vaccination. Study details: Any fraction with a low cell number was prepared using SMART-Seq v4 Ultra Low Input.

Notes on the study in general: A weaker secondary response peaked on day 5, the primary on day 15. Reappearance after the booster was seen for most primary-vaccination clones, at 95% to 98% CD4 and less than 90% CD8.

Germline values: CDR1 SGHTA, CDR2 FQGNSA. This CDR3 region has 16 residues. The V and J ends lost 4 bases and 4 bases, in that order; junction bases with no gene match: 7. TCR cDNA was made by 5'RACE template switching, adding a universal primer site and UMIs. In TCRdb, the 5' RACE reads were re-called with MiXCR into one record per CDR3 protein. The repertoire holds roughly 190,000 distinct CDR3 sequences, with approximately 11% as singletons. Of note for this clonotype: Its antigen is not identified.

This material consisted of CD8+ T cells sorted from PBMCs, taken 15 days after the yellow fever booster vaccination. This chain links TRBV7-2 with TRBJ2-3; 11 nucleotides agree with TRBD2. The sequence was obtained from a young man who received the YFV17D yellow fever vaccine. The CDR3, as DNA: TGTGCCAGCAGCTCGGCGTTAGCGGGGGGGCCAGATACGCAGTATTTT. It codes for CASSSALAGGPDTQYF. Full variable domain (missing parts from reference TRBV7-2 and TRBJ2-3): GAGVSQSPSNKVTEKGKDVELRCDPISGHTALYWYRQSLGQGLEFLIYFQGNSAPDKSGLPSDRFSAERTGGSVSTLTIQRTQQEDSAVYLCASSSALAGGPDTQYFGPGTRLTVL.